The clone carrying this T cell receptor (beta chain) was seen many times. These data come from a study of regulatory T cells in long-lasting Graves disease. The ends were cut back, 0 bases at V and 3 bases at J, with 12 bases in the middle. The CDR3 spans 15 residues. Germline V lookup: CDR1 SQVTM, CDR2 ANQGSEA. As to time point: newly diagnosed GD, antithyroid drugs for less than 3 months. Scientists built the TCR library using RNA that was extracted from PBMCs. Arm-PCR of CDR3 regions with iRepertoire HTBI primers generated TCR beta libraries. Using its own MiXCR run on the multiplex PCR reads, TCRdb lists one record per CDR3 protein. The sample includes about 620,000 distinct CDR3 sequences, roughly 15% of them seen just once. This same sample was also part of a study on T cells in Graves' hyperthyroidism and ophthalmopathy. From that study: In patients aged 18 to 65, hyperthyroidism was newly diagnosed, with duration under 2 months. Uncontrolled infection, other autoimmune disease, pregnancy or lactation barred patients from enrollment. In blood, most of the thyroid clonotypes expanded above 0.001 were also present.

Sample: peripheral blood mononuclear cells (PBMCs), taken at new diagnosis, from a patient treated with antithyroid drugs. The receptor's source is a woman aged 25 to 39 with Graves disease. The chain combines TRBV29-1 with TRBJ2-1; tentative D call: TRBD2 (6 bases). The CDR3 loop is CSVEDLAGIYNEQFF. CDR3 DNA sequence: TGCAGCGTTGAAGATCTGGCGGGAATCTACAATGAGCAGTTCTTC.